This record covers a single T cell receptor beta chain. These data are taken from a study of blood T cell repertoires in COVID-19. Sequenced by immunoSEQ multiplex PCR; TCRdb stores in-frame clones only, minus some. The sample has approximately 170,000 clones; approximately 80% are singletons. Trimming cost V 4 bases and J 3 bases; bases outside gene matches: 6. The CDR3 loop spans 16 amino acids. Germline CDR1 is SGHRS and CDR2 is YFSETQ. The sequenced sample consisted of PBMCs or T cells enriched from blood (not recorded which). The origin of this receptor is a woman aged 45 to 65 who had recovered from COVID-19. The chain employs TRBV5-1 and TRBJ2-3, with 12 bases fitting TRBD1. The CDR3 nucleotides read TGCGCCAGCAGCCCCCGGGACAGGGGGCGAACAGATACGCAGTATTTT. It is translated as CASSPRDRGRTDTQYF.